This TCR beta chain was captured by sequencing in a study of T cell changes during pregnancy in multiple sclerosis (dated by TCRdb to 2018 to 2020). Concerning the study at large: In women with multiple sclerosis, the researchers looked at how the T cell repertoire shifted as pregnancy progressed.

Comments on this clone: The specificity of this receptor is unknown. Base qualities are not recorded, but no much larger clone differs from it by a single base.

The library was obtained by the immunoSEQ multiplex PCR assay. Sourced from immuneACCESS, this table was stored by TCRdb with only in-frame sequences that have V and J called. A share of the clones is absent; for the studies checked, an unresolved V gene accounts for under half, and the remainder has no known explanation. This sample comprises some 38,000 clones, around 92% of them detected only once. The ten top clones hold around an eighth of the sample. Based on the germline V gene, the CDR1 and CDR2 sequences are SNHLY and FYNNEI. CDR3 length: 13 amino acids, cysteine to phenylalanine. Only the CDR3 portion is preserved as DNA: 39 bases, with reading frame beginning at the first base. Trimming takes 8 bases off V and 4 bases off J; junction bases not matched to a gene: 2.

The V and J segments used are TRBV2 and TRBJ2-5, and TRBD2 matches 12 of the central bases. The specimen was CD8+ T cells from peripheral blood mononuclear cells, collected after pregnancy. The TCR sequence derives from a female donor with multiple sclerosis, enrolled in a pregnancy study. The DNA sequence is as follows: TGTGCCAGCCTGACTAGCGGGAGAGAGACCCAGTACTTC. Translation gives CASLTSGRETQYF.